The 17 T cell receptor beta chains reported below all come from one sample, sequenced in a study of T cells in Graves' hyperthyroidism and ophthalmopathy. What was amplified from RNA transcripts were TCR beta CDR3 regions. First-round RT-PCR targeting the TCR CDR3 was performed with the HTBI primer set. TCRdb called the multiplex PCR reads again in MiXCR, with one record for every CDR3 protein. Seen here are about 520,000 distinct CDR3 sequences, around a quarter observed once, and the top ten hold around 11%. Sequencing was carried out using blood. Source of these receptors: a woman in her 30s with Graves' ophthalmopathy.

Ten or more counts support this clonotype. CDR3 loop: CSASRGLQPQHF. The CDR3 bases are TGCAGTGCTAGTAGGGGGCTTCAGCCCCAGCATTTT. This chain links TRBV20-1 with TRBJ1-5; TRBD1 matches at 7 bases. This CDR3 region has 12 residues. Germline loops: CDR1 DFQATT, CDR2 SNEGSKA (reference sequence). Unmatched junction bases numbered 2, after V lost 3 bases and J lost 6 bases.

V is TRBV3-1 and J is TRBJ1-1, with D hard to call. CDR1 and CDR2 (germline): LGHDT, YNNKEL (reference sequence). The length of the CDR3 is 14 residues. Trimming took off 0 bases at V and 6 bases at J, with 11 bases between the two ends. CDR3: CASSQDDWGSEAFF. Here the CDR3 DNA reads TGTGCCAGCAGCCAAGATGATTGGGGTTCTGAAGCTTTCTTT. Using reference TRBV3-1 and TRBJ1-1 for the parts outside the CDR3, the full variable domain is DTAVSQTPKYLVTQMGNDKSIKCEQNLGHDTMYWYKQDSKKFLKIMFSYNNKELIINETVPNRFSPKSPDKAHLNLHINSLELGDSAVYFCASSQDDWGSEAFFGQGTRLTVV.

This chain joins TRBV6-2 or TRBV6-3 and TRBJ2-2; 8 bases fit TRBD1. Germline loops: CDR1 MNHEY, CDR2 SVGEGT. The V segment lost 0 bases and the J segment 1 base; nucleotides outside the gene matches: 7. This CDR3 has 18 amino acids. The CDR3 here is CASSYSFRDRRNTGELFF. CDR3 DNA sequence: TGTGCCAGCAGTTACTCGTTCCGGGACAGGCGGAACACCGGGGAGCTGTTTTTT.

This clonotype has a count of ten or more. V is TRBV11-1 and J is TRBJ1-1, with a weak D call TRBD1 (5 bases). The germline V and J ends were trimmed by 6 bases and 0 bases, with 17 bases remaining between them. The CDR3 loop spans 16 amino acids. The germline gives CDR1 SGHAT, CDR2 FQDESV (reference sequence). CDR3 DNA: TGTGCCAGCAGTCCCCTTCGAGGGACCATGAACACTGAAGCTTTCTTT. This gives the protein CASSPLRGTMNTEAFF.

This clonotype has more than one count but fewer than ten. The gene calls are TRBV6-4 and TRBJ2-7, with 14 bases lining up with TRBD2. Germline assignment: CDR1 MRHNA and CDR2 SNTAGT. The CDR3 covers 17 residues. V shed 1 base, J shed 6 bases, and the junction held 8 bases outside the gene matches. The CDR3 sequence is CASSDLVTSGGALEQYF. CDR3 nucleotide sequence: TGTGCCAGCAGTGACTTGGTGACTAGCGGGGGGGCCCTCGAGCAGTACTTC.

This clonotype appeared many times. The genes are TRBV12-3 or TRBV12-4 and TRBJ1-5; weak D call: TRBD1 (5 bases). CDR3 length: 16 residues. Between the trimmed V and J ends, which lost 6 bases and 2 bases, there was a span of 17 bases. The CDR3 DNA reads as TGTGCCAGCAGAACAGGTTTTAAGTTTCGCAATCAGCCCCAGCATTTT. Translating gives CASRTGFKFRNQPQHF.

The sample holds many counts of this clonotype. The chain links TRBV19 to TRBJ1-1; possibly TRBD1 for D (5 bases). V was trimmed by 0 bases and J by 1 base, leaving 15 bases between them. The CDR3 runs to 17 residues. Germline lookup yields CDR1 LNHDA and CDR2 SQIVND (reference sequence). CDR3 nucleotides: TGTGCCAGTAGTATAGATGGGCTGGTAGGGGAGAACACTGAAGCTTTCTTT. Residues: CASSIDGLVGENTEAFF.

In this sample, this clonotype turned up many times. This chain's CDR3 is CASSLWETQYF. The CDR3 DNA is TGTGCCAGCAGCTTATGGGAGACCCAGTACTTC. V is TRBV7-2 and J is TRBJ2-5; D is ambiguous. The CDR3 has 11 amino acids. The germline CDR1 and CDR2 sequences are SGHTA and FQGNSA. V lost 2 bases and J lost 5, with 3 bases in between.

The chain has TRBV9 and TRBJ1-1; D unresolved. This CDR3 is built from 13 residues. Germline V CDR1 and CDR2: SGDLS, YYNGEE. V was pared by 6 bases and J by 1 base, with 10 bases between. The CDR3 bases are TGTGCCAGCACCCCAGACGGGAACACTGAAGCTTTCTTT. Translated, it gives CASTPDGNTEAFF.

The gene calls are TRBV20-1 and TRBJ2-7; no definite D call. In germline, CDR1 is DFQATT, CDR2 SNEGSKA (reference sequence). V lost 6 bases and J 7 bases, leaving 25 bases between the germline ends. The CDR3 is 15 amino acids. The CDR3 nucleotides read TGCAGTGCGGCCCCTATACAGCTAAGCGCTTTAGAGCAGTACTTC. Translated: CSAAPIQLSALEQYF.

This clonotype was detected only once. V and J are TRBV28 and TRBJ2-7; 11 bases match TRBD2. J was trimmed by 6 bases and V by 7 bases; bases with no gene match: 14. Germline CDR1 reads MDHEN; CDR2 reads SYDVKM. This CDR3 contains 16 residues. CDR3 bases: TGTGCCAGCAATCCACCCGGGACTAGCGGCAGAGGCGAGCAGTACTTC. It yields the protein CASNPPGTSGRGEQYF.

The gene calls are TRBV12-5 and TRBJ2-7; D not certain. Germline values: CDR1 LGHNT, CDR2 FRNRAP. CDR3 length: 13 residues. The germline V and J ends were trimmed by 1 base and 3 bases, with 7 bases remaining between them. CDR3 amino acids: CASGLGVGYEQYF. The DNA for the CDR3 is TGTGCTAGTGGTTTGGGGGTCGGCTACGAGCAGTACTTC. The full variable domain, with the rest looked up from reference TRBV12-5 and TRBJ2-7, is DARVTQTPRHKVTEMGQEVTMRCQPILGHNTVFWYRQTMMQGLELLAYFRNRAPLDDSGMPKDRFSAEMPDATLATLKIQPSEPRDSAVYFCASGLGVGYEQYFGPGTRLTVT.

The chain is built from TRBV10-3 and TRBJ2-7; TRBD2 might be the D (6 bases). The CDR3 length is 14 residues. CDR1 is ENHRY, CDR2 SYGVKD, per germline. V was shortened by 10 bases and J by 0 bases, with 16 bases between the two germline ends. CDR3 amino acids: CATNLALSSYEQYF. CDR3 bases: TGTGCCACCAACCTAGCGCTAAGCTCCTACGAGCAGTACTTC.

This clonotype occurred many times. The J gene is TRBJ1-1, the V gene TRBV6-5; D possibly corresponds to TRBD1 (5 bases). This CDR3 is built from 12 residues. Germline CDR1 reads MNHEY; CDR2 reads SVGAGI. The V and J ends lost 11 bases and 1 base respectively, with 11 bases between them. CDR3 residues: CAGGEENTEAFF. For the CDR3, the DNA is TGTGCCGGGGGGGAAGAGAACACTGAAGCTTTCTTT.

CDR3 amino acids: CASSLPKGPLHF. The CDR3 DNA sequence: TGTGCCAGCAGCTTACCTAAGGGGCCCCTCCACTTT. The chain joins TRBV7-9 to TRBJ1-6, with a tentative D call TRBD1 (5 bases). The germline gives CDR1 SEHNR, CDR2 FQNEAQ (reference sequence). The CDR3 runs 12 residues. Between the trimmed V and J ends, which lost 2 bases and 13 bases, there was a span of 9 bases.

The rearrangement uses TRBV15 and TRBJ1-1; no definite D call. V shed 5 bases and J shed 1 base, with 5 bases lying between them. Germline assignment: CDR1 LNHNV and CDR2 YYDKDF (reference sequence). The CDR3 loop spans 12 amino acids. The CDR3 DNA follows: TGTGCCACCAGCTGGAGGAACACTGAAGCTTTCTTT. Protein product: CATSWRNTEAFF. The full variable domain, with the rest looked up from reference TRBV15 and TRBJ1-1, is DAMVIQNPRYQVTQFGKPVTLSCSQTLNHNVMYWYQQKSSQAPKLLFHYYDKDFNNEADTPDNFQSRRPNTSFCFLDIRSPGLGDTAMYLCATSWRNTEAFFGQGTRLTVV.

This clonotype was counted ten times or more. This chain uses TRBV7-2 with TRBJ2-7; 10 positions agree with TRBD2. This CDR3 region has 15 residues. Looked up from germline, CDR1 is SGHTA and CDR2 is FQGNSA. The V segment lost 1 base and the J segment 3 bases; nucleotides outside the gene matches: 3. The CDR3: CASSLVASGGYEQYF. In DNA, the CDR3 is TGTGCCAGCAGCTTAGTGGCTAGCGGGGGCTACGAGCAGTACTTC.